The clone carrying this T cell receptor beta chain was counted only a few times. Antigen: not known. The data are from a study of T cells after yellow fever vaccination. Study-wide findings and caveats: A faster peak, day 5 versus 15, was reached by the weaker secondary response.

One entry per CDR3 protein, called by TCRdb with MiXCR from the 5' RACE reads. Seen here are over 150,000 distinct CDR3 sequences, about 6% observed once, and the top ten hold roughly 3%. The TCR sequence derives from a man aged 18 to 30 who received the YFV17D yellow fever vaccine. Here the sequenced sample was CD4+ T cells sorted from PBMCs, taken on the day of the first yellow fever vaccination.

CDR3 in DNA: TGTGCCAGCAGCGTAGATTCAGGTTCTCAGCCCCAGCATTTT. This encodes CASSVDSGSQPQHF. This chain uses TRBV9 with TRBJ1-5; D ambiguous. The V end was cut by 0 bases, the J end by 6 bases, with 10 bases between. This CDR3 is built from 14 residues. In germline, CDR1 is SGDLS, CDR2 YYNGEE.